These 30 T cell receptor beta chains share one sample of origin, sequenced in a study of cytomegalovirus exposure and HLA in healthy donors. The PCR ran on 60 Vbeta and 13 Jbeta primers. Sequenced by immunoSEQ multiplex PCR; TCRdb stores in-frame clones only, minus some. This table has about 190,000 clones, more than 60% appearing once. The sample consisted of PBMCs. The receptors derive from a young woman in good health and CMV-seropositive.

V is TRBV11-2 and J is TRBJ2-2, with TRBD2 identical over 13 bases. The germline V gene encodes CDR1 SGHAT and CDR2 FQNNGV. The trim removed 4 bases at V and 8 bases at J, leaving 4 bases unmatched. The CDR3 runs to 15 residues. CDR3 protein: CASSSRTSGRGELFF. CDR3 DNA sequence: TGTGCCAGCAGCTCAAGGACTAGCGGGAGAGGGGAGCTGTTTTTT. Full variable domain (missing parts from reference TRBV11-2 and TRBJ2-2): EAGVAQSPRYKIIEKRQSVAFWCNPISGHATLYWYQQILGQGPKLLIQFQNNGVVDDSQLPKDRFSAERLKGVDSTLKIQPAKLEDSAVYLCASSSRTSGRGELFFGEGSRLTVL.

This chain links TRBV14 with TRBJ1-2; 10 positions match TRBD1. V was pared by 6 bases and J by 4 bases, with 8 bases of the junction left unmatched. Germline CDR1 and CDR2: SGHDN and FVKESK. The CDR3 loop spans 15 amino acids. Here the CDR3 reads CASSPDRGRGYGYTF. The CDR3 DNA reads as TGTGCCAGCAGTCCCGACAGGGGGCGCGGCTATGGCTACACCTTC.

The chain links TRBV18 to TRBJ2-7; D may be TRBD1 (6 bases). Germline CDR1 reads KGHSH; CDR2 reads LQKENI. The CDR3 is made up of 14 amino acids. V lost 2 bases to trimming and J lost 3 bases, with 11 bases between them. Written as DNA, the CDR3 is TGTGCCAGCTCACCAGGCAGGGACATCTACGAGCAGTACTTC. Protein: CASSPGRDIYEQYF.

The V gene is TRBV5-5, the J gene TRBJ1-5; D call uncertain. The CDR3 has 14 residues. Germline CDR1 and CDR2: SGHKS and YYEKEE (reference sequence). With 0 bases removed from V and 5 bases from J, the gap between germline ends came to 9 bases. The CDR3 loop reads CASSLEAVYQPQHF. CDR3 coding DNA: TGTGCCAGCAGCTTGGAGGCGGTTTATCAGCCCCAGCATTTT.

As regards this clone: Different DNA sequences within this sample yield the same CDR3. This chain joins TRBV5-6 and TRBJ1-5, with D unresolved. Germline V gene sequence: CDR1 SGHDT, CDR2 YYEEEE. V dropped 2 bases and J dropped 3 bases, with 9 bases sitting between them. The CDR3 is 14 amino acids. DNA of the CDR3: TGTGCCAGCAGCTTTCATGGCTTCAATCAGCCCCAGCATTTT. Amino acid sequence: CASSFHGFNQPQHF.

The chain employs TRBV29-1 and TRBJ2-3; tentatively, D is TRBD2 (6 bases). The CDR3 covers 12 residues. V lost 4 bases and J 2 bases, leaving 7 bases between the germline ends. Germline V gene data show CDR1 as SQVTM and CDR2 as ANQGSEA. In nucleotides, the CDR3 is TGCAGCGTTGGGAGGGACACAGATACGCAGTATTTT. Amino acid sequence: CSVGRDTDTQYF.

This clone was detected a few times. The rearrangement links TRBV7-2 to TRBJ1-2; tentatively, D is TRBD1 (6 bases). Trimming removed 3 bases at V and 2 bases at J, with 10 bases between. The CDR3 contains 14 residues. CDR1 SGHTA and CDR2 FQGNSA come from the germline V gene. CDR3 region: CASSFGGQNYGYTF. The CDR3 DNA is TGTGCCAGCAGCTTCGGGGGGCAAAACTATGGCTACACCTTC.

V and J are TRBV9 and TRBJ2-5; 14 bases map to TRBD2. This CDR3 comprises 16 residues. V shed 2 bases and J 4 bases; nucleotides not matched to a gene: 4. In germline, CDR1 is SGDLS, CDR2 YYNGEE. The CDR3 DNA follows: TGTGCCAGCAGCGTGGGACTAGCGGGGGTCAGAGAGACCCAGTACTTC. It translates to CASSVGLAGVRETQYF. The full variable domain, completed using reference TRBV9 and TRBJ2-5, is DSGVTQTPKHLITATGQRVTLRCSPRSGDLSVYWYQQSLDQGLQFLIQYYNGEERAKGNILERFSAQQFPDLHSELNLSSLELGDSALYFCASSVGLAGVRETQYFGPGTRLLVL.

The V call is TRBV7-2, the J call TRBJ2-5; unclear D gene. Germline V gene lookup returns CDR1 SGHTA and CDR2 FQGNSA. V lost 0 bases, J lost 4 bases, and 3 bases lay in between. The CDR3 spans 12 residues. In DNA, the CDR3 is TGTGCCAGCAGCTTAGCCGGAGAGACCCAGTACTTC. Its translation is CASSLAGETQYF.

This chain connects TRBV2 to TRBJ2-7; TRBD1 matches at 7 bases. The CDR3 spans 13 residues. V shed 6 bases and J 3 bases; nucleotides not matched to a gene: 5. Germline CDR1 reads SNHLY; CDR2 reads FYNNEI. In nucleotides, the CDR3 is TGTGCCAGCAGATCGGGACAGTTCTACGAGCAGTACTTC. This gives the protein CASRSGQFYEQYF.

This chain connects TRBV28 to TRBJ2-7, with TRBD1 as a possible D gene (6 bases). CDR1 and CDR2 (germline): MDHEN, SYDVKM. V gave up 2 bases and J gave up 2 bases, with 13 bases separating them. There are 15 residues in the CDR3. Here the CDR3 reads CASSLSLGHTYEQYF. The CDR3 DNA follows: TGTGCCAGCAGTTTAAGCCTGGGACACACCTACGAGCAGTACTTC.

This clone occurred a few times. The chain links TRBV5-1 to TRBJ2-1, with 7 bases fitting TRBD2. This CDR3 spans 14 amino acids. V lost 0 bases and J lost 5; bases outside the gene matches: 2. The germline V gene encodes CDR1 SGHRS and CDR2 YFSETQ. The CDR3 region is CASSLAGTNNEQFF. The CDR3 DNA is TGCGCCAGCAGCTTGGCCGGGACTAACAATGAGCAGTTCTTC.

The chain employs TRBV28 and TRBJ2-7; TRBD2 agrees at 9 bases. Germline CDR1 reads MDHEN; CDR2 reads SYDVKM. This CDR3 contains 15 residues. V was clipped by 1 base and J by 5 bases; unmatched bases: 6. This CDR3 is CASSLSPGGRDEQYF. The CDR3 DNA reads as TGTGCCAGCAGTTTATCCCCGGGCGGGAGGGACGAGCAGTACTTC.

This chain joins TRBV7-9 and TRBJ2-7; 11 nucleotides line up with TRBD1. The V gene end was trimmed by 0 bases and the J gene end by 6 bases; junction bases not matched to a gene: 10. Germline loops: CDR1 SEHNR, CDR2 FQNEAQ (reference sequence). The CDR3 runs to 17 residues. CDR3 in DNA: TGTGCCAGCAGCTTAGCACGACCCGGGACAGGGGGTGGCGAGCAGTACTTC. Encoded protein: CASSLARPGTGGGEQYF.

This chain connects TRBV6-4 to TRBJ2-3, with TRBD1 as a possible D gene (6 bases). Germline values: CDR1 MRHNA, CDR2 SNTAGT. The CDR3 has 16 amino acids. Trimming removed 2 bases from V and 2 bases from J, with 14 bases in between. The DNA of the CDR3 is TGTGCCAGCAGTGACCTCCCCGGGACAAACACAGATACGCAGTATTTT. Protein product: CASSDLPGTNTDTQYF.

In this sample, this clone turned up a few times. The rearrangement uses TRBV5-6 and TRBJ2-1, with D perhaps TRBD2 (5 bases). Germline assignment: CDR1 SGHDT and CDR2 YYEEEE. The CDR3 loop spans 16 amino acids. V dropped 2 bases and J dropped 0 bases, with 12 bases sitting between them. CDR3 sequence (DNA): TGTGCCAGCAGCTTTATCAGTGGGAGCTCCTACAATGAGCAGTTCTTC. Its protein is CASSFISGSSYNEQFF. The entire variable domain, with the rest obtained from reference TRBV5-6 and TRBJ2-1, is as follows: DAGVTQSPTHLIKTRGQQVTLRCSPKSGHDTVSWYQQALGQGPQFIFQYYEEEERQRGNFPDRFSGHQFPNYSSELNVNALLLGDSALYLCASSFISGSSYNEQFFGPGTRLTVL.

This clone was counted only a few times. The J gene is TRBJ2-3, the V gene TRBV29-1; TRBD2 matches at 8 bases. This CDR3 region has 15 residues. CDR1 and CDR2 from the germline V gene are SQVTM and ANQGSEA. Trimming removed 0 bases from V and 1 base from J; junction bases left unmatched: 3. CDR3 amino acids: CSVEDRAGGTDTQYF. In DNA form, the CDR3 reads TGCAGCGTTGAAGACAGAGCGGGGGGCACAGATACGCAGTATTTT.

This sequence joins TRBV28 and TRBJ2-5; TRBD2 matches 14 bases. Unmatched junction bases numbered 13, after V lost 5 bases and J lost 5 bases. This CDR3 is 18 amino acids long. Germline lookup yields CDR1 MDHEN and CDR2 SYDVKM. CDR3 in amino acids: CASSPAPGTSGRWETQYF. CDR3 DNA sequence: TGTGCCAGCAGTCCTGCGCCCGGGACTAGCGGGAGATGGGAGACCCAGTACTTC.

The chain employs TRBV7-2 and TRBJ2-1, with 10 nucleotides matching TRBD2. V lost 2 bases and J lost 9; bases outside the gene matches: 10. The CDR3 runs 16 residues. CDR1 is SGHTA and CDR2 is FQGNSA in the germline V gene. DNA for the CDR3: TGTGCCAGCAGCTTAAGCGGGGGGGGTCTCATGGGTGAGCAGTTCTTC. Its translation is CASSLSGGGLMGEQFF.

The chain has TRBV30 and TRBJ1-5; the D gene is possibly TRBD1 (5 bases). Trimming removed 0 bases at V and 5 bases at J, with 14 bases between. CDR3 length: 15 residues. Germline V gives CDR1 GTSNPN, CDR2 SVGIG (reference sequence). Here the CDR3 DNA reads TGTGCCTGGAGTGTTTTGGGGCGCAGGGATCAGCCCCAGCATTTT. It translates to CAWSVLGRRDQPQHF.

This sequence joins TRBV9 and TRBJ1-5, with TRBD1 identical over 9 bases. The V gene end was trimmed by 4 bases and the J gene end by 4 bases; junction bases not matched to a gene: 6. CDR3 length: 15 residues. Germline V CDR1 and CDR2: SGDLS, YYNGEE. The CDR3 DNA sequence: TGTGCCAGCAGCCTGACAGGGGGGTTTAATCAGCCCCAGCATTTT. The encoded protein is CASSLTGGFNQPQHF. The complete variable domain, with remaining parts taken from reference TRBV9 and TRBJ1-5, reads DSGVTQTPKHLITATGQRVTLRCSPRSGDLSVYWYQQSLDQGLQFLIQYYNGEERAKGNILERFSAQQFPDLHSELNLSSLELGDSALYFCASSLTGGFNQPQHFGDGTRLSIL.

The CDR3 reads CASSQETGGSYEQYF. The CDR3 coding sequence is TGCGCCAGCAGCCAAGAGACAGGGGGCTCCTACGAGCAGTACTTC. V usage is TRBV4-1 and J usage is TRBJ2-7, with TRBD1 identical over 9 bases. Looked up from germline, CDR1 is MGHRA and CDR2 is YSYEKL. V lost 0 bases to trimming and J lost 0 bases; unmatched junction nucleotides: 0. The CDR3 loop spans 15 amino acids.

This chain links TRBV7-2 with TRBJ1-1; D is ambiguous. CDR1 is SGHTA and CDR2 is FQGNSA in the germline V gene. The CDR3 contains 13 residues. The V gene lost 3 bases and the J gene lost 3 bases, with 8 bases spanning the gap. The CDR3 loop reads CASSFDTHTEAFF. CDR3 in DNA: TGTGCCAGCAGCTTCGACACCCACACTGAAGCTTTCTTT.

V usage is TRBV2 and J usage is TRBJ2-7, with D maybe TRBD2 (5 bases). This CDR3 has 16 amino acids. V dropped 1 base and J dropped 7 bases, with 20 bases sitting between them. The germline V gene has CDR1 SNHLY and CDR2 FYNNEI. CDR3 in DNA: TGTGCCAGCAGTGAAGGAGCGGCCCCTCGGGTGGGGGAGCAGTACTTC. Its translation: CASSEGAAPRVGEQYF.

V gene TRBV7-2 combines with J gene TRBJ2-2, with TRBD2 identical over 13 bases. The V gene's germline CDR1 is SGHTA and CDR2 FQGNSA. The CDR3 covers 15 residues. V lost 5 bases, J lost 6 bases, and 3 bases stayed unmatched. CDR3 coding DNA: TGTGCCAGCAGCACGGGACTAGCGGGATCCGGGGAGCTGTTTTTT. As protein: CASSTGLAGSGELFF.

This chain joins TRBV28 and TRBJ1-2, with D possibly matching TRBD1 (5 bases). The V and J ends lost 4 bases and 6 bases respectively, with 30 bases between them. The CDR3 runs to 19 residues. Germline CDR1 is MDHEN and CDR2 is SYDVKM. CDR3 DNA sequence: TGTGCCAGCAGTTCCCCCCGCGGGAGGGGAGTTTCCCCTTTCGATGGCTACACCTTC. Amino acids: CASSSPRGRGVSPFDGYTF.

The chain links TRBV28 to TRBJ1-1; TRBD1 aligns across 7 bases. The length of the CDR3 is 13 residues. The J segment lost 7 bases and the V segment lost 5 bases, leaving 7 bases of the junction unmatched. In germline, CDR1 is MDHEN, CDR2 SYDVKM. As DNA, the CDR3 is TGTGCCAGCAGTACCGGAGGGGGCTATGAAGCTTTCTTT. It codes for CASSTGGGYEAFF.

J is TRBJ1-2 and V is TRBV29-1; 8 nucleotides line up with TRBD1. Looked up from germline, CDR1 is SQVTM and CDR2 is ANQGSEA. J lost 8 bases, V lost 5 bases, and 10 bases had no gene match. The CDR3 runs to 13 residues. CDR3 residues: CSVSVGQGMGYTF. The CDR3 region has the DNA TGCAGCGTTTCTGTTGGACAGGGTATGGGCTACACCTTC.

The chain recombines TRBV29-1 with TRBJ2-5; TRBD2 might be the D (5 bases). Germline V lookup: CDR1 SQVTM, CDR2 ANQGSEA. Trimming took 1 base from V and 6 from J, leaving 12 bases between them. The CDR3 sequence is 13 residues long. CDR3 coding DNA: TGCAGCGTTGAAGGAGGACCGGGGAAGACCCAGTACTTC. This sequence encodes CSVEGGPGKTQYF. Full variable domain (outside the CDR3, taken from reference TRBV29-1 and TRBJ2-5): SAVISQKPSRDICQRGTSLTIQCQVDSQVTMMFWYRQQPGQSLTLIATANQGSEATYESGFVIDKFPISRPNLTFSTLTVSNMSPEDSSIYLCSVEGGPGKTQYFGPGTRLLVL.

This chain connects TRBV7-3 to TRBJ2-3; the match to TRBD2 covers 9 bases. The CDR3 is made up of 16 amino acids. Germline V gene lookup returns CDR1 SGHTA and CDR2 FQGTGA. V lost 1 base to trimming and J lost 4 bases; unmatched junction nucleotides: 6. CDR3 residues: CASSLNPSGTADTQYF. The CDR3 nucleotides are TGTGCCAGCAGCTTAAACCCTAGCGGGACCGCAGATACGCAGTATTTT.